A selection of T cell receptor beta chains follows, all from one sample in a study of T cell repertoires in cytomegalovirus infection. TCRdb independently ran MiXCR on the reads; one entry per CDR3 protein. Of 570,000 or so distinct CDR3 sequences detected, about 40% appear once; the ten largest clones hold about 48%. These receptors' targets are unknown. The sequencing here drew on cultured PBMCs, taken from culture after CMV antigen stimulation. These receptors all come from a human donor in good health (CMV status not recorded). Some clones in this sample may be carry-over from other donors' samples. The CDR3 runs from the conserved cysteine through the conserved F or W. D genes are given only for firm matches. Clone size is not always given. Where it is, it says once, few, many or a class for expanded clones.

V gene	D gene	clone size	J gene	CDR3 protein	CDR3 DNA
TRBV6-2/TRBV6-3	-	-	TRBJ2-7	CASSYLVSYEQYF	TGTGCCAGCAGTTACTTGGTTTCCTACGAGCAGTACTTC
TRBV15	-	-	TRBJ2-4	CATSTREGARNIQYF	TGTGCCACCAGCACAAGGGAGGGGGCAAGGAACATTCAGTACTTC
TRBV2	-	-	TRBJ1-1	CARKEAGRTEAFF	TGTGCCAGGAAGGAGGCGGGGCGAACTGAAGCTTTCTTT
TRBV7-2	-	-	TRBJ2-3	CASSLLSWGNTDTQYF	TGTGCCAGCAGCTTATTATCCTGGGGGAACACAGATACGCAGTATTTT
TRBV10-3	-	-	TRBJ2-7	CAIAGSSYEQYF	TGTGCCATCGCGGGGAGCTCCTACGAGCAGTACTTC
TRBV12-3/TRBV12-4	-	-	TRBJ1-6	CASTPGWSSPLHF	TGTGCCAGCACGCCAGGGTGGAGCTCACCCCTCCACTTT
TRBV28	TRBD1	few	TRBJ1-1	CASRSSRQGQRMATEAFF	TGTGCCAGCAGATCCTCCCGACAGGGGCAACGGATGGCCACTGAAGCTTTCTTT
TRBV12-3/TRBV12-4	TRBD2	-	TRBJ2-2	CASSFGLAGGMGAGELFF	TGTGCCAGCAGTTTCGGACTAGCGGGGGGGATGGGCGCCGGGGAGCTGTTTTTT
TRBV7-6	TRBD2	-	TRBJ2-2	CASSLVLAPNTGELFF	TGTGCCAGCAGCTTAGTACTAGCGCCCAACACCGGGGAGCTGTTTTTT
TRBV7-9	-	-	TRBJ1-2	CASSATGVSDYGYTF	TGTGCCAGCAGCGCAACTGGGGTGTCCGACTATGGCTACACCTTC
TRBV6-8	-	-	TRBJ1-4	CASSYLRIGANEKLFF	TGTGCCAGCAGTTACCTGCGGATTGGGGCTAATGAAAAACTGTTTTTT
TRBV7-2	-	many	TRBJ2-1	CASSLAGGTYNEQFF	TGTGCCAGCAGCTTAGCGGGAGGAACCTACAATGAGCAGTTCTTC
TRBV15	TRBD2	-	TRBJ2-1	CATSARFQAGYLYNEQFF	TGTGCCACCAGCGCCCGATTCCAAGCGGGGTATTTGTACAATGAGCAGTTCTTC
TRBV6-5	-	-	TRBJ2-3	CASRPPGVDTQYF	TGTGCCAGCAGACCCCCCGGAGTAGATACGCAGTATTTT
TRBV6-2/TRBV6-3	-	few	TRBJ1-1	CASSSGTVDRLNTEAFF	TGTGCCAGCAGTTCCGGGACGGTAGATAGATTGAACACTGAAGCTTTCTTT
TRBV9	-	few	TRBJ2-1	CASSVGGGFYNEQFF	TGTGCCAGCAGCGTAGGCGGAGGATTCTACAATGAGCAGTTCTTC
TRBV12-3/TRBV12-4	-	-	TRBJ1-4	CASSLNAGTERLFF	TGTGCCAGCAGTTTAAACGCAGGGACGGAAAGACTGTTTTTT
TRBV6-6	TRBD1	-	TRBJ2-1	CASSARTGINEQFF	TGTGCCAGCAGCGCCCGGACAGGCATCAATGAGCAGTTCTTC
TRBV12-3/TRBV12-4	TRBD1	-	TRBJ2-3	CASGPGQSRDTQYF	TGTGCCAGCGGCCCGGGACAGAGCCGCGATACGCAGTATTTT
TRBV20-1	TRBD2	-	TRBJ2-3	CSARRGGEWTDTQYF	TGCAGTGCTAGGCGCGGGGGGGAATGGACAGATACGCAGTATTTT
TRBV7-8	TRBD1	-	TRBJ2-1	CASSLGQGAFNEQFF	TGTGCCAGCAGCTTAGGGCAGGGGGCTTTCAATGAGCAGTTCTTC
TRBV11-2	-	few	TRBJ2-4	CASSWTEKNIQYF	TGTGCCAGCAGCTGGACGGAGAAAAACATTCAGTACTTC
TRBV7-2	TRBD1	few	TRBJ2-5	CASSPERTGTQYF	TGTGCCAGCAGCCCCGAGAGGACAGGGACCCAGTACTTC
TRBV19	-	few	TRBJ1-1	CASSIRQVAEAFF	TGTGCCAGTAGTATTAGGCAGGTTGCAGAAGCTTTCTTT
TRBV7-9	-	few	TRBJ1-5	CASSLVTGLYSNQPQHF	TGTGCCAGCAGCTTAGTTACAGGACTGTATAGCAATCAGCCCCAGCATTTT
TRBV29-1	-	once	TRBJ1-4	CSANWGNEKLFF	TGCAGCGCAAACTGGGGGAATGAAAAACTGTTTTTT
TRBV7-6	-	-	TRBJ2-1	CASSLVGGDYNEQFF	TGTGCCAGCAGCTTAGTAGGCGGGGATTACAATGAGCAGTTCTTC
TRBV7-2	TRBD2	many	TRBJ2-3	CASSLGGRLADTQYF	TGTGCCAGCAGCCTTGGCGGGAGACTCGCAGATACGCAGTATTTT
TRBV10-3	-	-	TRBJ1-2	CAISESHGYGYTF	TGTGCCATCAGTGAGTCTCATGGCTATGGCTACACCTTC
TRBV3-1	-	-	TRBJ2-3	CASSQINASVLSTDTQYF	TGTGCCAGCAGCCAAATCAACGCTAGTGTTCTAAGCACAGATACGCAGTATTTT
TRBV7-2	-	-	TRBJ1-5	CASSLKRVGGSNQPQHF	TGTGCCAGCAGCTTGAAGAGGGTTGGAGGGAGCAATCAGCCCCAGCATTTT
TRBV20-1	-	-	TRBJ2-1	CSALGLKEAYNEQFF	TGCAGTGCTCTGGGACTGAAGGAAGCCTACAATGAGCAGTTCTTC
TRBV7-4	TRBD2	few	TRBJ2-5	CASSPPPEREAEETQYF	TGTGCCAGCAGCCCGCCCCCAGAGCGGGAGGCCGAAGAGACCCAGTACTTC
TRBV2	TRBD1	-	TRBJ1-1	CASSVGTGRNTEAFF	TGTGCCAGCAGTGTTGGGACAGGCAGAAACACTGAAGCTTTCTTT
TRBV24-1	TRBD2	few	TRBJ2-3	CATSEGGGTDTQYF	TGTGCCACCAGTGAGGGGGGAGGGACGGATACGCAGTATTTT
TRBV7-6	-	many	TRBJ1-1	CASRGSEGTEAFF	TGTGCCAGCAGAGGCTCCGAGGGGACTGAAGCTTTCTTT
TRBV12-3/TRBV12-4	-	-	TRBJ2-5	CASTLGADYSAQTQYF	TGTGCCAGCACCCTAGGGGCGGATTACTCTGCGCAGACCCAGTACTTC